One sample yielded the 2 T cell receptor beta chains listed below, sequenced in a study of cytomegalovirus exposure and HLA in healthy donors. 60 Vbeta and 13 Jbeta primers were used in PCR. Profiled with immunoSEQ multiplex PCR; TCRdb holds only in-frame clones, not every one. The table includes some 90,000 clones, roughly 63% detected once. The specimen sequenced was PBMCs. These receptors were collected from a man aged 45-65 years in good health and CMV-seronegative.

The chain couples TRBV5-1 to TRBJ2-3, with 7 nucleotides matching TRBD1. Germline lookup yields CDR1 SGHRS and CDR2 YFSETQ. Unmatched junction bases numbered 12, after V lost 5 bases and J lost 0 bases. The CDR3 consists of 17 residues. This CDR3 reads CASRYLRQGTSTDTQYF. For the CDR3, the DNA is TGCGCCAGCAGGTACCTCCGACAGGGAACTAGCACAGATACGCAGTATTTT.

The V and J genes are TRBV29-1 and TRBJ2-7, with 8 positions matching TRBD1. The germline gives CDR1 SQVTM, CDR2 ANQGSEA. Trimming at V came to 4 bases and at J to 4 bases, leaving 6 bases not matched to a gene. The CDR3 runs to 13 residues. Here the CDR3 DNA reads TGCAGCGTTGGGGGGACAGGAACTTACGAGCAGTACTTC. It yields the protein CSVGGTGTYEQYF.